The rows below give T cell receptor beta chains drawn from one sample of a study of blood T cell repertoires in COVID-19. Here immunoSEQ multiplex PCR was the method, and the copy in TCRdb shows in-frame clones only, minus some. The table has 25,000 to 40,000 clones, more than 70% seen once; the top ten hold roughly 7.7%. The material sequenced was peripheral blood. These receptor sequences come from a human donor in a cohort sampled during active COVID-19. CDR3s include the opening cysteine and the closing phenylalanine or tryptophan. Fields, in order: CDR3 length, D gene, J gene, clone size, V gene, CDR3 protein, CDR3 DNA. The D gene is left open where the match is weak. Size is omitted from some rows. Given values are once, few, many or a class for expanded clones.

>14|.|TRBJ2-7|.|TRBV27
CASSSGGIPYEQYF
TGTGCCAGCAGTTCCGGAGGTATTCCCTACGAGCAGTACTTC
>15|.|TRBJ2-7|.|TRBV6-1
CASSEGRTRRGEQYF
TGTGCCAGCAGTGAGGGACGGACCCGCAGGGGAGAGCAGTACTTC
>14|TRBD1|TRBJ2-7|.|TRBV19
CASSRTGVGYEQYF
TGTGCCAGTAGCCGGACAGGGGTGGGTTACGAGCAGTACTTC
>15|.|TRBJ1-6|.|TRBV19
CASSMSGGLDSPLHF
TGTGCCAGTAGTATGTCGGGGGGCCTGGATTCACCCCTCCACTTT
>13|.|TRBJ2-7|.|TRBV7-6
CASSLGASYEQYF
TGTGCCAGCAGCCTGGGAGCCTCCTACGAGCAGTACTTC
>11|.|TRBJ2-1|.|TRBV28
CASSYFNEQFF
TGTGCCAGCAGCTACTTCAACGAGCAGTTCTTC
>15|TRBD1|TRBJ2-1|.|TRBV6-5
CASSPTGQGTNEQFF
TGTGCCAGCAGTCCTACGGGACAGGGGACCAATGAGCAGTTCTTC
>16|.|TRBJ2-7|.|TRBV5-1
CASSHAWGQGTYEQYF
TGCGCCAGCAGCCATGCGTGGGGTCAGGGTACCTACGAGCAGTACTTC
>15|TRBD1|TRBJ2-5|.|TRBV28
CASRTIGQAQETQYF
TGTGCCAGCAGGACGATCGGACAGGCTCAAGAGACCCAGTACTTC
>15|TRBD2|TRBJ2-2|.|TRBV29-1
CSVEIGTTLTGELFF
TGCAGCGTTGAGATTGGGACTACTCTTACCGGGGAGCTGTTTTTT
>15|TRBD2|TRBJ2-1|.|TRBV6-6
CASTSGLAGYNEQFF
TGTGCCAGCACCTCCGGGCTAGCGGGTTACAATGAGCAGTTCTTC
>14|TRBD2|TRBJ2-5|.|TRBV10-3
CAIGRGLVEETQYF
TGTGCCATCGGGAGGGGACTAGTAGAAGAGACCCAGTACTTC
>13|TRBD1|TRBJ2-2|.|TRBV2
CASSGQGAGELFF
TGTGCCAGCAGTGGACAGGGGGCCGGGGAGCTGTTTTTT
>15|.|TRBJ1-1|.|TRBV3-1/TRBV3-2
CASSSSDRRNTEAFF
TGTGCCAGCAGCAGCTCGGACAGACGGAACACTGAAGCTTTCTTT
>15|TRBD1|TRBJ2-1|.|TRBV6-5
CASSSDRGTGNEQFF
TGTGCCAGCAGCTCAGACAGGGGAACTGGCAATGAGCAGTTCTTC
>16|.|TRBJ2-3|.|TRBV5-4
CASGGAAGPSTDTQYF
TGTGCCAGCGGGGGGGCGGCGGGGCCTAGCACAGATACGCAGTATTTT
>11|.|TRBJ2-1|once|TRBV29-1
CSVARGNEQFF
TGCAGCGTTGCCCGGGGCAATGAGCAGTTCTTC
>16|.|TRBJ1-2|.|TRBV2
CASSDRVDTPNYGYTF
TGTGCCAGCAGTGATCGGGTGGACACTCCCAACTATGGCTACACCTTC
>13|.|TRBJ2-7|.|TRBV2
CASKQDVVYEQYF
TGTGCCAGCAAACAGGACGTTGTCTACGAGCAGTACTTC
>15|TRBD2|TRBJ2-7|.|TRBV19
CASSIDSGSSYEQYF
TGTGCCAGTAGTATAGATAGCGGGAGCTCCTACGAGCAGTACTTC
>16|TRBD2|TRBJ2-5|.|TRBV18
CASSPPGGTSGETQYF
TGTGCCAGCTCACCACCCGGCGGGACTAGCGGGGAGACCCAGTACTTC
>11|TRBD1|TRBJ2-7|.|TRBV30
CARGQAYEQYF
TGTGCCAGAGGACAGGCCTACGAGCAGTACTTC
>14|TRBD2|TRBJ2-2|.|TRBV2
CASDPRGGTGELFF
TGTGCCAGCGATCCGCGGGGGGGCACCGGGGAGCTGTTTTTT
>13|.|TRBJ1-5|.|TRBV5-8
CASSLGTVQPQHF
TGTGCCAGCAGCTTGGGGACAGTTCAGCCCCAGCATTTT
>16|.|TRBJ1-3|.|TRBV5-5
CASSLDQRFSGNTIYF
TGTGCCAGCAGCTTGGATCAGCGCTTCTCTGGAAACACCATATATTTT
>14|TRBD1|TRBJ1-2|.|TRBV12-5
CASGASRGLLGYTF
TGTGCTAGTGGTGCCTCGAGGGGGCTTCTGGGCTACACCTTC
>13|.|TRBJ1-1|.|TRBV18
CASSPPGAGEAFF
TGTGCCAGCTCACCCCCTGGGGCGGGGGAAGCTTTCTTT
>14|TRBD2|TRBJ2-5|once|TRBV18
CASSSGLAEETQYF
TGTGCCAGCTCATCAGGACTAGCGGAAGAGACCCAGTACTTC
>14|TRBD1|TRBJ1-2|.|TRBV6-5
CASTPQGADYGYTF
TGTGCCAGCACCCCACAGGGGGCTGACTATGGCTACACCTTC